A few counts support the clone carrying this T cell receptor (beta chain). The antigen is unknown. The length of the CDR3 is 14 residues. Looked up from germline, CDR1 is MNHNS and CDR2 is SASEGT. V lost 2 bases to trimming and J lost 4 bases; unmatched junction nucleotides: 4. This record comes from a study of identical twins. Using its own MiXCR run on the 5' RACE reads, TCRdb lists one record per CDR3 protein. This sample yields 1,800,000 or so distinct CDR3 sequences, of which 32% are seen a single time; around 0.25% belongs to the top ten. Study-wide results and caveats: Models predicted less out-of-frame TCR alpha sharing in monozygotic twins than was found. In cord blood, abundant beta clonotypes had fewer insertions; memory showed no trend.

The sequence came from a newborn girl in good health. The chain couples TRBV6-1 to TRBJ1-2; 7 bases fit TRBD1. Source material: cord blood. The CDR3 coding sequence is TGTGCCAGCAGTGAACACAGGGGTGGCTATGGCTACACCTTC. It specifies CASSEHRGGYGYTF.